Here is one TCR beta chain with its context. Within the sample, other DNA sequences also encode this same CDR3. With 1 base removed from V and 2 bases from J, the gap between germline ends came to 8 bases. This CDR3 is 14 amino acids long. Germline assignment: CDR1 SGHTA and CDR2 FQGNSA. The protocol was immunoSEQ multiplex PCR, while the TCRdb copy is restricted to in-frame clones and leaves out a portion. The table records 500,000 or so clones, approximately 90% of them present only once. Described treatment: roughly 18 received Ad26.COV2.S at low or high dose, single or two shots; about 5 received placebo; per-sample allocation not given. All samples were drawn on day 63, counting from the first vaccine or placebo injection. This sample was included in a study of Ad26.COV2.S vaccination and SARS-CoV-2 variants. As for the study in general: By the intramuscular route, Ad26.COV2.S was given once, or twice 56 days apart.

V is TRBV7-2 and J is TRBJ2-5; weak D call: TRBD2 (6 bases). The sample in question was peripheral blood, obtained in a trial of Ad26.COV2.S vaccine versus placebo. The TCR sequence derives from a person aged 18 to 65 who received the Ad26.COV2.S COVID-19 vaccine or a placebo. The CDR3 DNA follows: TGTGCCAGCAGCTTAGGGAGGGCGCAAGAGACCCAGTACTTC. Protein sequence: CASSLGRAQETQYF. The whole variable domain, filled in from reference TRBV7-2 and TRBJ2-5, reads GAGVSQSPSNKVTEKGKDVELRCDPISGHTALYWYRQSLGQGLEFLIYFQGNSAPDKSGLPSDRFSAERTGGSVSTLTIQRTQQEDSAVYLCASSLGRAQETQYFGPGTRLLVL.